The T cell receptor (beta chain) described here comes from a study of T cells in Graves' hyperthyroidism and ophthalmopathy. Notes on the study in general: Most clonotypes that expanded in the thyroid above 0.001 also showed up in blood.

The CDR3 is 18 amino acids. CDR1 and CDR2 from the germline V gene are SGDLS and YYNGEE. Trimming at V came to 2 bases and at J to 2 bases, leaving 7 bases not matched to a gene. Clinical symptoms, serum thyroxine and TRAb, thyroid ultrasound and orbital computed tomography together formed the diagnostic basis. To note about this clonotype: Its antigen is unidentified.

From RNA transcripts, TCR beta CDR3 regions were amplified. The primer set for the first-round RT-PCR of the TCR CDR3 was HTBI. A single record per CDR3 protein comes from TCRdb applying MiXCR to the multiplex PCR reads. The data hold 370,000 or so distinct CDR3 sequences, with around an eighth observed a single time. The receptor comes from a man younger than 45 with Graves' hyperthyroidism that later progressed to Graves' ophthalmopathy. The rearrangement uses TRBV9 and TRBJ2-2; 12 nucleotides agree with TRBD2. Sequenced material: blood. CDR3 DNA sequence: TGTGCCAGCAGCGTGTCTCTAGCGGGGGGGGAAAACACCGGGGAGCTGTTTTTT. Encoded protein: CASSVSLAGGENTGELFF.